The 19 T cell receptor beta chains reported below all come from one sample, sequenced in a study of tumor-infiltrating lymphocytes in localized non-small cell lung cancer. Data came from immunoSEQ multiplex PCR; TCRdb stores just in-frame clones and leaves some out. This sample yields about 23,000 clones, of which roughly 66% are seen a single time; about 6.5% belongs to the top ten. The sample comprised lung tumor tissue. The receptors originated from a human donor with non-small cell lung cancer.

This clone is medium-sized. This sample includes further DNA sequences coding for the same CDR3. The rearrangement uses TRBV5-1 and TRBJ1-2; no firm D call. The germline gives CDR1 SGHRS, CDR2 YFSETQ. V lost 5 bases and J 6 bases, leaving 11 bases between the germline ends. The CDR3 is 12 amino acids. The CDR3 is CASSVGQDGYTF. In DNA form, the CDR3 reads TGCGCCAGCAGTGTCGGGCAGGATGGCTACACCTTC.

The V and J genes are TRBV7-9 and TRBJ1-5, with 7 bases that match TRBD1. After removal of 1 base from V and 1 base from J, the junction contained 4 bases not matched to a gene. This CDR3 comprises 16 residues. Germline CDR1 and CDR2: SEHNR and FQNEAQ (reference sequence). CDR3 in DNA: TGTGCCAGCAGCTTAGGGACAGGAGTCAGCAATCAGCCCCAGCATTTT. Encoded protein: CASSLGTGVSNQPQHF.

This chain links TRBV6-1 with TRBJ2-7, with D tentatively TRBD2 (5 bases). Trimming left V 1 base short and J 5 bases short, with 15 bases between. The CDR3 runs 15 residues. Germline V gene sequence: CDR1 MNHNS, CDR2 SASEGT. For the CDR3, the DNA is TGTGCCAGCAGTGAAGGTCGGGCAGGACTTAACGAGCAGTACTTC. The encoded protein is CASSEGRAGLNEQYF.

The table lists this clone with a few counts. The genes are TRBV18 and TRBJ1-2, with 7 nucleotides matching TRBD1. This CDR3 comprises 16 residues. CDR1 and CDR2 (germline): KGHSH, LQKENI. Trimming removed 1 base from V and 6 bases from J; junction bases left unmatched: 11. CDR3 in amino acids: CASSPLGTEVGHGYTF. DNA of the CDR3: TGTGCCAGCTCACCACTTGGGACAGAAGTGGGCCATGGCTACACCTTC. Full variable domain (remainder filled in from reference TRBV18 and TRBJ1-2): NAGVMQNPRHLVRRRGQEARLRCSPMKGHSHVYWYRQLPEEGLKFMVYLQKENIIDESGMPKERFSAEFPKEGPSILRIQQVVRGDSAAYFCASSPLGTEVGHGYTFGSGTRLTVV.

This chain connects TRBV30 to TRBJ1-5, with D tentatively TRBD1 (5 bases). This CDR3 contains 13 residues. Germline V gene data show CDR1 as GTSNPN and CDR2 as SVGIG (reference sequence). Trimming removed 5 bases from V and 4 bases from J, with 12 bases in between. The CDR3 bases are TGTGCCTGGGCCTCACAGGCAAATCAGCCCCAGCATTTT. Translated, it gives CAWASQANQPQHF.

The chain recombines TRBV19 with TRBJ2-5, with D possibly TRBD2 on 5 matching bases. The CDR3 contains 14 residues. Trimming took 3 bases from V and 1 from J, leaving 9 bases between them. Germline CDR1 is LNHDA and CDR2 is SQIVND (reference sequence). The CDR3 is CASSISTTQETQYF. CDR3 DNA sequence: TGTGCCAGTAGTATCTCGACTACCCAAGAGACCCAGTACTTC.

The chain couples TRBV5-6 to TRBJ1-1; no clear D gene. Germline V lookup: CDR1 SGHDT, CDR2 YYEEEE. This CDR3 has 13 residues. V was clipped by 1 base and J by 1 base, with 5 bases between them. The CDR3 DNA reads TGTGCCAGCAGCTTGAACCCGAACACTGAAGCTTTCTTT. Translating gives CASSLNPNTEAFF. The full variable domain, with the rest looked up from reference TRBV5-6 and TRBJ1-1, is DAGVTQSPTHLIKTRGQQVTLRCSPKSGHDTVSWYQQALGQGPQFIFQYYEEEERQRGNFPDRFSGHQFPNYSSELNVNALLLGDSALYLCASSLNPNTEAFFGQGTRLTVV.

CDR3 coding DNA: TGTGCCAGCAGTTACTCATTTGGGGATGGCTACACCTTC. It specifies CASSYSFGDGYTF. The rearrangement uses TRBV6-6 and TRBJ1-2; the D is unclear. The V end lost 0 bases, the J end lost 6 bases, and 8 bases lay between the germline ends. CDR1 and CDR2 (germline): MNHNY, SVGAGI (reference sequence). The CDR3 loop spans 13 amino acids.

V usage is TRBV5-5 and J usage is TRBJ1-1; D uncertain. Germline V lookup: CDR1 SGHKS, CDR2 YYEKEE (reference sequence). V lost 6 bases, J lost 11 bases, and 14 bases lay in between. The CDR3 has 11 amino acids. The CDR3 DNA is TGTGCCAGCACCAGTCCCGGGCGGGCTTTCTTT. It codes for CASTSPGRAFF.

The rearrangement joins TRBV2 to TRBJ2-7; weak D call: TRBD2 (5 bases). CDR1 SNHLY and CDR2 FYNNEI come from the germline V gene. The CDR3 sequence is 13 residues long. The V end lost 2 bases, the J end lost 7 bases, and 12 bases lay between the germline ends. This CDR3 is CASSEPLEVEQYF. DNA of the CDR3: TGTGCCAGCAGTGAACCACTGGAGGTAGAGCAGTACTTC.

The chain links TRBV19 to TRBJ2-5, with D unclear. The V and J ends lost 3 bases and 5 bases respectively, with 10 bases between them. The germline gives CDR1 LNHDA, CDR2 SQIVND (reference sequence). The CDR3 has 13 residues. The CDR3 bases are TGTGCCAGTAGTATTAAGGCCGACGAGACCCAGTACTTC. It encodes CASSIKADETQYF.

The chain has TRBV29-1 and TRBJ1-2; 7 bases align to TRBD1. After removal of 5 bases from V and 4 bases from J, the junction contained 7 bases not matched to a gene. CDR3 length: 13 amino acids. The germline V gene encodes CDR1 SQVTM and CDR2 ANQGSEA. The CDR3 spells CSVTGDQGYGYTF. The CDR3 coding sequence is TGCAGCGTTACAGGGGATCAGGGCTATGGCTACACCTTC.

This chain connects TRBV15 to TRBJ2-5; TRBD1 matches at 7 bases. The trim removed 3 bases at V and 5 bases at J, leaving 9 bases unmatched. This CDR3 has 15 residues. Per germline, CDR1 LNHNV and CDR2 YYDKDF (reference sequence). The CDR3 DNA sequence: TGTGCCACCAGCAGCCCGGGCCAGGGGGTTGAGACCCAGTACTTC. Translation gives CATSSPGQGVETQYF.

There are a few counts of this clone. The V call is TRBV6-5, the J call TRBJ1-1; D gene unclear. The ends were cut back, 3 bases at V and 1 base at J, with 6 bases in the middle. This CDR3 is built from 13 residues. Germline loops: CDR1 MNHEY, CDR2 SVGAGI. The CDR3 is CASSYHRNTEAFF. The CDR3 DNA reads TGTGCCAGCAGTTATCACAGGAACACTGAAGCTTTCTTT.

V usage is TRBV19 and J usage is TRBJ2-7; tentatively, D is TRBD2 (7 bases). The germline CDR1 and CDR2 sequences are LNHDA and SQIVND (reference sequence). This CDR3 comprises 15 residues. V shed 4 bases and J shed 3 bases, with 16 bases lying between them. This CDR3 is CASSSRGGVNYEQYF. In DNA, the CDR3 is TGTGCCAGTAGTAGTAGGGGGGGGGTGAACTACGAGCAGTACTTC.

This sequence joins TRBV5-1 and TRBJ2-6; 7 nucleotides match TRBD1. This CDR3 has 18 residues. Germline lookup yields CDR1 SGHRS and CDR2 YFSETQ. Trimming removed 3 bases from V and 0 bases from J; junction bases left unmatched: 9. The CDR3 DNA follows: TGCGCCAGCAGCTGGTCGACAGGGCCCGCCTCTGGGGCCAACGTCCTGACTTTC. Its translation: CASSWSTGPASGANVLTF.

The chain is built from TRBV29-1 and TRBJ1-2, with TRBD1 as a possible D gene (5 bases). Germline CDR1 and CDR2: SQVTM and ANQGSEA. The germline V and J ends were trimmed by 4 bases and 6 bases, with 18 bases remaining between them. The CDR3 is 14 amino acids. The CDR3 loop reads CSVGQIGFRDGYTF. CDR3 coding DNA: TGCAGCGTTGGACAGATTGGTTTCCGGGATGGCTACACCTTC.

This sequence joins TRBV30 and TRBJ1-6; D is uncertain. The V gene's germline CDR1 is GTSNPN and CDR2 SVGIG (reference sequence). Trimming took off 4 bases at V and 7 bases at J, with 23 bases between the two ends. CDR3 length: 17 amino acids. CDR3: CAWKLPNRLLRNSPLHF. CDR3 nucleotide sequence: TGTGCCTGGAAACTACCGAACCGGCTGCTCAGGAATTCACCCCTCCACTTT.

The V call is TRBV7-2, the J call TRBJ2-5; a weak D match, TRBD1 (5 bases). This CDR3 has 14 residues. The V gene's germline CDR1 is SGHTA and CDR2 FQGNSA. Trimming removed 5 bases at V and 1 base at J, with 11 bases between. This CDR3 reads CASSTKGAQETQYF. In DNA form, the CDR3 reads TGTGCCAGCAGCACAAAAGGGGCCCAAGAGACCCAGTACTTC.